This T cell receptor (beta chain) originates from a study of regulatory T cells in long-lasting Graves disease. Study background: By definition, persistent Graves' disease involved antithyroid drugs for over 5 years alongside positive TSH receptor antibodies. The study's findings and limits: Persistent cases of Graves' showed reduced TCR diversity relative to newly diagnosed patients. Persistent disease exhibited a predilection for TRBV28, TRBJ1-2 and TRBJ2-5.

This clonotype was recorded at least ten times. Antigen unknown. Time point: persistent/refractory GD, antithyroid drugs over 5 years with positive TRAb. PBMC-extracted RNA yielded the TCR library. Sequencing libraries for TCR beta were prepared with iRepertoire HTBI primers and Arm-PCR of CDR3 regions. In TCRdb, the multiplex PCR reads were re-called with MiXCR into one record per CDR3 protein. The profile covers about 460,000 distinct CDR3 sequences, with 22% appearing a single time and around 13% taken by the ten largest. Germline assignment: CDR1 SGDLS and CDR2 YYNGEE. The CDR3 sequence is 14 residues long. V was pared by 5 bases and J by 7 bases, with 5 bases of the junction left unmatched.

Sequencing used peripheral blood mononuclear cells (PBMCs), obtained when the disease was refractory, from a patient treated with antithyroid drugs. The rearrangement uses TRBV9 and TRBJ1-6; TRBD1 matches at 8 bases. This TCR derives from a female donor with Graves disease. CDR3 sequence (DNA): TGTGCCAGCAGGGGACAGGAGGGAAATTCACCCCTCCACTTT. This translates into CASRGQEGNSPLHF.